This TCR beta chain was observed in a study of spatial heterogeneity in lung cancer. This clonotype was seen ten or more times. Its matching antigen is unknown. Time point of the sample: sample taken at primary tumor resection. TCRs were sequenced from unsorted whole RNA of tumor, nontumor lung or PBMC. Overall study findings and caveats: Resection saw ubiquitous expanded tumor TCRs appear in blood more than follow-up did.

The presence of a unique molecular identifier marked each TCR cDNA molecule. TCRdb re-called the 5' RACE reads through MiXCR, storing one row per CDR3 protein. Of 20,000 to 25,000 distinct CDR3 sequences in the sample, 3% to 3.5% were seen once. Deletions cut 1 base from V and 11 bases from J, with 11 bases between. CDR3 length: 12 amino acids. Germline V gene sequence: CDR1 SEHNR, CDR2 FQNEAQ (reference sequence). Here the sequenced sample was PBMCs, taken at surgery. The receptor was isolated from a female donor with early-stage non-small cell lung cancer. V and J are TRBV7-9 and TRBJ1-1, with D perhaps TRBD1 (5 bases). CDR3 bases: TGTGCCAGCAGCTTAGGGGGGGTGGAGGCTTTCTTT. As protein: CASSLGGVEAFF.